Below are 26 T cell receptor beta chains sequenced from a single sample in a study of CD8+ T cells in alopecia areata. cDNA reverse transcribed from extracted RNA served as the sequencing template. This table comes from immunoSEQ multiplex PCR, and its TCRdb copy is limited to in-frame clones, with some not included. The repertoire includes 100,000 or so clones, approximately 63% of them detected once, and 16% sits in the top ten. Treatment specified: oral pan-JAK inhibitor, 5-10 mg twice daily. The sequencing used CD8+ T cells sorted from blood, collected at approximately week 60, from a patient treated with tofacitinib. All receptors come from a human donor with alopecia areata.

The chain is built from TRBV5-6 and TRBJ2-4; D might be TRBD1 (5 bases). Trimming cost V 2 bases and J 6 bases, with 9 bases left between them. Looked up from germline, CDR1 is SGHDT and CDR2 is YYEEEE. The CDR3 extends over 13 amino acids. CDR3 DNA: TGTGCCAGCAGCTTAGGGGTCGGAAACATTCAGTACTTC. Translating it yields CASSLGVGNIQYF. Filled out from reference TRBV5-6 and TRBJ2-4, the complete variable domain reads DAGVTQSPTHLIKTRGQQVTLRCSPKSGHDTVSWYQQALGQGPQFIFQYYEEEERQRGNFPDRFSGHQFPNYSSELNVNALLLGDSALYLCASSLGVGNIQYFGAGTRLSVL.

The chain links TRBV7-6 to TRBJ1-2; tentative D call: TRBD1 (5 bases). This CDR3 has 15 residues. V lost 4 bases and J lost 0, with 12 bases in between. CDR1 SGHVS and CDR2 FNYEAQ come from the germline V gene. The DNA for the CDR3 is TGTGCCAGCAGCTACCGGGACGGACCTAACTATGGCTACACCTTC. This gives the protein CASSYRDGPNYGYTF. The full variable domain, rest sourced from reference TRBV7-6 and TRBJ1-2, is GAGVSQSPRYKVTKRGQDVALRCDPISGHVSLYWYRQALGQGPEFLTYFNYEAQQDKSGLPNDRFSAERPEGSISTLTIQRTEQRDSAMYRCASSYRDGPNYGYTFGSGTRLTVV.

The CDR3 nucleotides are TGCGCCAGCAGCTTGAACGTAATGCAAGAGACCCAGTACTTC. Protein: CASSLNVMQETQYF. This chain uses TRBV5-1 with TRBJ2-5, with no clear D. Trimming removed 1 base at V and 2 bases at J, with 9 bases between. The germline gives CDR1 SGHRS, CDR2 YFSETQ. The length of the CDR3 is 14 residues.

The chain joins TRBV29-1 to TRBJ1-3; D unresolved. V lost 2 bases, J lost 0 bases, and 2 bases lay in between. Germline V lookup: CDR1 SQVTM, CDR2 ANQGSEA. CDR3 length equals 12 residues. The CDR3 region has the DNA TGCAGCGTTGAACACTCTGGAAACACCATATATTTT. It encodes CSVEHSGNTIYF.

In the case of this clone: The sample has other DNA sequences that encode this CDR3 too. V gene TRBV5-6 combines with J gene TRBJ2-2; no clear D gene. The germline V and J ends were trimmed by 2 bases and 5 bases, with 4 bases remaining between them. CDR3 size: 12 residues. Germline V gives CDR1 SGHDT, CDR2 YYEEEE. The CDR3 loop is CASSFGTGELFF. As DNA, the CDR3 is TGTGCCAGCAGCTTTGGGACCGGGGAGCTGTTTTTT.

The rearrangement uses TRBV5-6 and TRBJ2-3; D not resolved. The CDR3 spans 13 residues. CDR1 is SGHDT and CDR2 is YYEEEE in the germline V gene. V was shortened by 4 bases and J by 0 bases, with 6 bases between the two germline ends. CDR3 in amino acids: CASSGGSTDTQYF. The CDR3 DNA sequence: TGTGCCAGCAGCGGCGGTAGCACAGATACGCAGTATTTT.

The rearrangement links TRBV5-6 to TRBJ1-5, with a possible D match to TRBD1 (5 bases). Trimming left V 1 base short and J 6 bases short, with 11 bases between. There are 14 residues in the CDR3. Looked up from germline, CDR1 is SGHDT and CDR2 is YYEEEE. This chain's CDR3 is CASSLSSQGQPQHF. In nucleotides, the CDR3 is TGTGCCAGCAGCTTGTCCAGTCAGGGTCAGCCCCAGCATTTT.

The V and J genes are TRBV30 and TRBJ1-4; D is uncertain. Germline V gene lookup returns CDR1 GTSNPN and CDR2 SVGIG (reference sequence). The ends were cut back, 8 bases at V and 4 bases at J, with 17 bases in the middle. CDR3 size: 14 residues. The CDR3 spells CASDGGAFNEKLFF. CDR3 sequence (DNA): TGTGCCAGCGACGGTGGAGCCTTTAATGAAAAACTGTTTTTT.

This sequence joins TRBV7-9 and TRBJ2-7; 7 positions agree with TRBD1. The junction had 8 bases not matched to a gene; V was cut back by 4 bases and J by 11 bases. The germline CDR1 and CDR2 sequences are SEHNR and FQNEAQ (reference sequence). The CDR3 length is 12 residues. CDR3 loop: CASSSGQAVEYF. The CDR3 DNA is TGTGCCAGCAGCTCCGGACAGGCAGTGGAGTACTTC. The variable domain in full, with the rest retrieved from reference TRBV7-9 and TRBJ2-7, is DTGVSQNPRHKITKRGQNVTFRCDPISEHNRLYWYRQTLGQGPEFLTYFQNEAQLEKSRLLSDRFSAERPKGSFSTLEIQRTEQGDSAMYLCASSSGQAVEYFGPGTRLTVT.

This chain uses TRBV6-5 with TRBJ2-1; D uncertain. V lost 10 bases and J 6 bases, leaving 10 bases between the germline ends. The CDR3 sequence is 11 residues long. Germline V gene sequence: CDR1 MNHEY, CDR2 SVGAGI. CDR3 loop: CATRSFNEQFF. The CDR3 DNA sequence: TGTGCCACCAGGTCGTTCAATGAGCAGTTCTTC.

The chain combines TRBV19 with TRBJ1-1; D gene unclear. The CDR3 is 13 amino acids. Looked up from germline, CDR1 is LNHDA and CDR2 is SQIVND (reference sequence). V lost 8 bases and J 4 bases, leaving 14 bases between the germline ends. CDR3 bases: TGTGCCAGTGCAGTAGGAGGAGGCACTGAAGCTTTCTTT. It is translated as CASAVGGGTEAFF. The full variable domain, with the rest looked up from reference TRBV19 and TRBJ1-1, is DGGITQSPKYLFRKEGQNVTLSCEQNLNHDAMYWYRQDPGQGLRLIYYSQIVNDFQKGDIAEGYSVSREKKESFPLTVTSAQKNPTAFYLCASAVGGGTEAFFGQGTRLTVV.

The chain carries TRBV30 and TRBJ2-1; perhaps TRBD1 as D (7 bases). The germline CDR1 and CDR2 sequences are GTSNPN and SVGIG (reference sequence). V was cut by 5 bases and J by 7 bases, with 12 bases left in between. This CDR3 region has 12 residues. CDR3 amino acids: CAWATGRNEQFF. The CDR3, as DNA: TGTGCCTGGGCGACAGGGAGGAATGAGCAGTTCTTC.

This clone was counted only a few times. The chain combines TRBV30 with TRBJ1-5; maybe TRBD1 (6 bases). Trimming stripped 0 bases from V and 5 bases from J, with 11 bases between. Germline assignment: CDR1 GTSNPN and CDR2 SVGIG (reference sequence). This CDR3 has 14 amino acids. The CDR3 protein is CAWSVLGAHQPQHF. The CDR3 coding sequence is TGTGCCTGGAGTGTCTTGGGGGCCCATCAGCCCCAGCATTTT.

In this sample, this clone turned up a few times. The rearrangement links TRBV2 to TRBJ2-7, with TRBD1 as a possible D gene (6 bases). Trimming pared 3 bases from V and 7 bases from J, leaving 7 bases between. The CDR3 has 11 amino acids. Germline V gives CDR1 SNHLY, CDR2 FYNNEI. CDR3 sequence (DNA): TGTGCCAGCAGTGAGGGGGCTGAGCAGTACTTC. Translated: CASSEGAEQYF. The variable domain in full, completed from reference TRBV2 and TRBJ2-7, reads EPEVTQTPSHQVTQMGQEVILRCVPISNHLYFYWYRQILGQKVEFLVSFYNNEISEKSEIFDDQFSVERPDGSNFTLKIRSTKLEDSAMYFCASSEGAEQYFGPGTRLTVT.

The chain joins TRBV6-6 to TRBJ1-1, with no clear D. Germline CDR1 and CDR2: MNHNY and SVGAGI (reference sequence). The ends were cut back, 7 bases at V and 0 bases at J, with 12 bases in the middle. This CDR3 spans 14 amino acids. As DNA, the CDR3 is TGTGCCAGCACTGGGAGGAGGGTGAACACTGAAGCTTTCTTT. Amino acids: CASTGRRVNTEAFF.

The chain recombines TRBV6-1 with TRBJ2-7; D possibly corresponds to TRBD1 (6 bases). Germline V gives CDR1 MNHNS, CDR2 SASEGT. Deletions cut 6 bases from V and 0 bases from J, with 15 bases between. The CDR3 covers 15 residues. The CDR3 loop is CASRGVTGTSYEQYF. CDR3 in DNA: TGTGCCAGCAGGGGAGTCACAGGGACCTCCTACGAGCAGTACTTC.

The rearrangement uses TRBV5-6 and TRBJ2-1; weak D call: TRBD1 (6 bases). V lost 5 bases, J lost 8 bases, and 20 bases lay in between. The germline CDR1 and CDR2 sequences are SGHDT and YYEEEE. There are 15 residues in the CDR3. CDR3 DNA sequence: TGTGCCAGCAGTTACTCCGGGACAATGAGCCATGAGCAGTTCTTC. This encodes CASSYSGTMSHEQFF.

In this sample, this clone turned up many times. This chain links TRBV29-1 with TRBJ2-1; D unclear. CDR1 and CDR2 from the germline V gene are SQVTM and ANQGSEA. The CDR3 sequence is 15 residues long. Trimming left V 6 bases short and J 5 bases short, with 20 bases between. DNA for the CDR3: TGCAGCGTAATCTCGGGCAGAACCATTGACAATGAGCAGTTCTTC. Protein: CSVISGRTIDNEQFF.

The chain joins TRBV7-9 to TRBJ2-2; D possibly matches TRBD1 or TRBD2 (5 bases each). Trimming took 4 bases from V and 1 from J, leaving 16 bases between them. Germline V gene lookup returns CDR1 SEHNR and CDR2 FQNEAQ (reference sequence). This CDR3 is built from 17 residues. The CDR3 nucleotides read TGTGCCAGCAGCTCCCGAAGTGGGACGGAGAACACCGGGGAGCTGTTTTTT. This gives the protein CASSSRSGTENTGELFF.

With respect to this clone: Compared with germline, one end of the junction differs, possibly owing to a read error. This CDR3 reads CASSKAELFF. In DNA, the CDR3 is TGTGCCAGCAGTAAAGCAGAACTGTTTTTT. The chain recombines TRBV2 with TRBJ1-4; D call uncertain. The CDR3 spans 10 residues. Germline values: CDR1 SNHLY, CDR2 FYNNEI.

This clone showed up many times. The chain is built from TRBV29-1 and TRBJ2-2; D is possibly TRBD1 or TRBD2 (6 bases each). Trimming took off 5 bases at V and 6 bases at J, with 10 bases between the two ends. Germline V gene data show CDR1 as SQVTM and CDR2 as ANQGSEA. This CDR3 has 12 residues. CDR3 coding DNA: TGCAGCGTTCACGGGGGCCCCGGGGAGCTGTTTTTT. Its translation is CSVHGGPGELFF.

The sample holds a few counts of this clone. The J gene is TRBJ1-2, the V gene TRBV4-1; 7 positions agree with TRBD1. Germline V gene lookup returns CDR1 MGHRA and CDR2 YSYEKL. This CDR3 is 17 amino acids long. V dropped 4 bases and J dropped 4; count of bases not matched to a gene: 15. CDR3: CASSPAETGPGGYGYTF. For the CDR3, the DNA is TGCGCCAGCAGCCCAGCAGAGACAGGGCCCGGAGGCTATGGCTACACCTTC.

This clone was found a few times. This sequence joins TRBV6-5 and TRBJ2-1, with TRBD1 matching 8 bases. The CDR3 is 15 amino acids. V was clipped by 5 bases and J by 1 base; unmatched bases: 4. Germline assignment: CDR1 MNHEY and CDR2 SVGAGI. The DNA of the CDR3 is TGTGCCAGCAGTACACGACAGGGGTCCTACAATGAGCAGTTCTTC. Its translation: CASSTRQGSYNEQFF.

The genes are TRBV10-3 and TRBJ1-1, with 8 nucleotides matching TRBD1. Germline-derived CDR1 and CDR2 are ENHRY and SYGVKD. V dropped 5 bases and J dropped 3; count of bases not matched to a gene: 5. The CDR3 contains 14 residues. CDR3 loop: CAISRDRGHTEAFF. In DNA, the CDR3 is TGTGCCATCAGTAGAGACAGGGGTCACACTGAAGCTTTCTTT.

This clone has more than one count but fewer than ten. The genes are TRBV14 and TRBJ2-3; D gene uncertain. Germline V gene data show CDR1 as SGHDN and CDR2 as FVKESK. Trimming cost V 4 bases and J 2 bases, with 10 bases left between them. There are 14 residues in the CDR3. CDR3 region: CASSLGRHTDTQYF. DNA for the CDR3: TGTGCCAGCAGCCTCGGCAGACACACAGATACGCAGTATTTT.

The genes are TRBV7-2 and TRBJ1-5; no clear D gene. V lost 0 bases and J lost 0, with 12 bases in between. Germline V gene sequence: CDR1 SGHTA, CDR2 FQGNSA. This CDR3 is 17 amino acids long. CDR3 in amino acids: CASSLARQEYSNQPQHF. The CDR3 bases are TGTGCCAGCAGCTTAGCGCGGCAGGAATATAGCAATCAGCCCCAGCATTTT.